The clone carrying this T cell receptor beta chain was seen a few times. Its antigen is currently unknown. Trimming removed 2 bases at V and 4 bases at J, with 3 bases between. Germline V gives CDR1 MNHNS, CDR2 SASEGT. This CDR3 comprises 11 residues. These data belong to a study of T cells in localized non-small cell lung cancer. Regarding the study as a whole: A single tumor region was sequenced, leaving heterogeneity possible. Highest T cell clonality was seen in uninvolved adjacent lung, surpassing that measured in tumor.

Measured with immunoSEQ multiplex PCR; TCRdb has only the in-frame clones, and not every one. The data hold about 22,000 clones, with roughly 80% observed a single time. The clonotype was recovered from a man aged 35 to 70 with stage I lung adenocarcinoma. The source was peripheral blood, collected before any cancer treatment. V and J are TRBV6-1 and TRBJ2-7; D unresolved. CDR3: CASSEFYEQYF. Written as DNA, the CDR3 is TGTGCCAGCAGTGAATTTTACGAGCAGTACTTC.